A single sample gave rise to the 14 T cell receptor beta chains below, sequenced in a study of blood T cell repertoires in COVID-19. This table comes from immunoSEQ multiplex PCR, and its TCRdb copy is limited to in-frame clones, with some not included. The data contain 160,000 or so clones, around 85% of them seen just once; the ten biggest clones take up 11%. Material: peripheral blood. The receptors were gathered from a man aged 55 to 70 with active or convalescent COVID-19.

The V call is TRBV11-2, the J call TRBJ2-1; 15 bases are a match to TRBD2. J lost 6 bases, V lost 4 bases, and 13 bases had no gene match. Germline CDR1 SGHAT, CDR2 FQNNGV. The CDR3 is 19 residues long. In DNA form, the CDR3 reads TGTGCCAGCAGCTGGCTGCCGGGACTAGCGGGAGGTCTATTCAATGAGCAGTTCTTC. Amino acid sequence: CASSWLPGLAGGLFNEQFF.

This chain uses TRBV7-9 with TRBJ2-7; no definite D call. CDR1 is SEHNR, CDR2 FQNEAQ, per germline (reference sequence). The CDR3 is 11 residues long. V gave up 5 bases and J gave up 1 base, with 3 bases separating them. The CDR3 bases are TGTGCCAGCAGCCCTTCCTACGAGCAGTACTTC. It specifies CASSPSYEQYF. The complete variable domain, with remaining parts taken from reference TRBV7-9 and TRBJ2-7, reads DTGVSQNPRHKITKRGQNVTFRCDPISEHNRLYWYRQTLGQGPEFLTYFQNEAQLEKSRLLSDRFSAERPKGSFSTLEIQRTEQGDSAMYLCASSPSYEQYFGPGTRLTVT.

The sample holds a few counts of this clone. It is unclear where the CDR3 begins or ends on the DNA, so no DNA is shown, and the CDR3 is as TCRdb lists it. J is TRBJ1-1 and V is TRBV28; TRBD1, the table's D call, lacks a check against the DNA. The CDR3 is 15 residues long, counting both termini. Germline lookup yields CDR1 MDHEN and CDR2 SYDVKM. The CDR3 sequence is CASSSSWAVVTQAFF.

This chain links TRBV27 with TRBJ2-7; TRBD1 matches at 9 bases. Losses at the gene ends were 0 bases for V and 0 bases for J; bases not matched to a gene: 3. CDR1 is MNHEY and CDR2 is SMNVEV in the germline V gene (reference sequence). This CDR3 spans 16 amino acids. The CDR3 sequence is CASSLSGTGSSYEQYF. The CDR3, as DNA: TGTGCCAGCAGTTTATCTGGGACAGGGAGCTCCTACGAGCAGTACTTC.

The chain has TRBV9 and TRBJ2-1, with D perhaps TRBD1 (6 bases). The CDR3 has 13 residues. V lost 6 bases, J lost 2 bases, and 9 bases lay in between. Germline CDR1 reads SGDLS; CDR2 reads YYNGEE. CDR3 coding DNA: TGTGCCAGCAACACAGGGACCTACAATGAGCAGTTCTTC. It is translated as CASNTGTYNEQFF.

The chain recombines TRBV28 with TRBJ2-3; TRBD2 aligns across 9 bases. CDR1 and CDR2 from the germline V gene are MDHEN and SYDVKM. The CDR3 has 17 residues. The ends lost 5 bases at V and 2 bases at J; junction bases unmatched: 11. This chain's CDR3 is CASSTPGTSRATDTQYF. For the CDR3, the DNA is TGTGCCAGCAGTACCCCGGGGACTAGCCGTGCCACAGATACGCAGTATTTT.

The chain's CDR3 is CASSLGTGGALNTEAFF. The CDR3 DNA sequence: TGCGCCAGCAGCTTGGGTACAGGGGGCGCCTTGAACACTGAAGCTTTCTTT. The rearrangement joins TRBV5-1 to TRBJ1-1; 9 nucleotides agree with TRBD1. Germline CDR1 and CDR2: SGHRS and YFSETQ. After removal of 0 bases from V and 0 bases from J, the junction contained 6 bases not matched to a gene. CDR3 length equals 17 residues.

V is TRBV6-4 and J is TRBJ2-1, with 13 nucleotides matching TRBD2. The CDR3 loop spans 15 amino acids. Germline CDR1 and CDR2: MRHNA and SNTAGT. The V and J ends lost 5 bases and 7 bases, in that order; junction bases with no gene match: 5. The CDR3 here is CASSRTSGSVNEQFF. The CDR3 DNA follows: TGTGCCAGCAGTCGGACTAGCGGGAGTGTAAATGAGCAGTTCTTC.

This clone was seen a few times. The chain combines TRBV24-1 with TRBJ1-6; D gene unclear. CDR1 is KGHDR, CDR2 SFDVKD, per germline. The CDR3 has 14 amino acids. V was trimmed by 2 bases and J by 5 bases, leaving 6 bases between them. In DNA, the CDR3 is TGTGCCACCAGTGATTCCGGTAATAATTCACCCCTCCACTTT. It specifies CATSDSGNNSPLHF.

The gene calls are TRBV5-4 and TRBJ1-1; 8 nucleotides match TRBD1. The germline gives CDR1 SGHNT, CDR2 YYREEE (reference sequence). The V gene end was trimmed by 2 bases and the J gene end by 5 bases; junction bases not matched to a gene: 11. The CDR3 sequence is 16 residues long. The CDR3 DNA is TGTGCCAGCAGCTTACCCATCGGACAGGGATGGACTGAAGCTTTCTTT. Protein sequence: CASSLPIGQGWTEAFF. The variable domain in full, with the rest retrieved from reference TRBV5-4 and TRBJ1-1, is ETGVTQSPTHLIKTRGQQVTLRCSSQSGHNTVSWYQQALGQGPQFIFQYYREEENGRGNFPPRFSGLQFPNYSSELNVNALELDDSALYLCASSLPIGQGWTEAFFGQGTRLTVV.

This chain joins TRBV23-1 and TRBJ2-7, with D tentatively TRBD2 (6 bases). TRBV23-1 is recorded as an ORF, its role being uncertain. The CDR3 is 16 amino acids. The V and J ends lost 2 bases and 1 base respectively, with 15 bases between them. CDR3 amino acids: CASSQAQTAGSYEQYF. The DNA for the CDR3 is TGCGCCAGCAGTCAAGCCCAAACCGCGGGATCCTACGAGCAGTACTTC.

This clone was seen only a few times. The CDR3 nucleotides read TGTGCCAGCAGCCCCGGACTAGCGACAGATACGCAGTATTTT. Translation: CASSPGLATDTQYF. This chain connects TRBV7-3 to TRBJ2-3; 9 bases are shared with TRBD2. Trimming took 5 bases from V and 3 from J; bases not matched to a gene: 3. The CDR3 totals 14 residues. CDR1 is SGHTA, CDR2 FQGTGA, per germline.

The chain is built from TRBV25-1 and TRBJ2-7; tentative D call: TRBD1 (8 bases). Germline V gene sequence: CDR1 MGHDK, CDR2 SYGVNS. The ends were cut back, 2 bases at V and 1 base at J, with 12 bases in the middle. CDR3 length equals 15 residues. The CDR3 here is CASSEIQGGSYEQYF. CDR3 DNA: TGTGCCAGCAGTGAAATACAGGGGGGGTCCTACGAGCAGTACTTC.

The chain is built from TRBV15 and TRBJ1-5; tentative D call: TRBD1 (5 bases). The CDR3 is 14 amino acids. Trimming pared 0 bases from V and 7 bases from J, leaving 10 bases between. Germline CDR1 LNHNV, CDR2 YYDKDF (reference sequence). The CDR3 DNA reads as TGTGCCACCAGCAGAGAAGGGGCGGGACAGCCCCAGCATTTT. Its protein product is CATSREGAGQPQHF. Variable domain in full (rest from reference TRBV15 and TRBJ1-5): DAMVIQNPRYQVTQFGKPVTLSCSQTLNHNVMYWYQQKSSQAPKLLFHYYDKDFNNEADTPDNFQSRRPNTSFCFLDIRSPGLGDTAMYLCATSREGAGQPQHFGDGTRLSIL.